This T cell receptor (beta chain) was sequenced in a study of post-analysis software for immune sequencing data. For this clonotype: Its antigen is not known.

General observations from the study: The study found TRBV5-6, TRBV5-1 and TRBV20-1 among a few TRBV segments more frequent in patients than controls.

The V gene lost 2 bases and the J gene lost 4 bases, with 12 bases spanning the gap. Germline V gives CDR1 MNHNS, CDR2 SASEGT. The length of the CDR3 is 14 residues. Researchers reported that TCR beta cDNA libraries carried unique molecular identifiers. Each CDR3 protein gets one entry after TCRdb re-called the PCR reads with MiXCR. The sample holds 450,000 to 650,000 distinct CDR3 sequences, roughly 47% seen once. Material for sequencing was blood. This chain uses TRBV6-1 with TRBJ2-7, with D unclear. This TCR derives from a girl aged 5 to 17 with multiple sclerosis. CDR3 bases: TGTGCCAGCAGTGAAAGGTCGAACGGATACGAGCAGTACTTC. Translating it yields CASSERSNGYEQYF.